Following are 25 T cell receptor beta chains from one sample sequenced in a study of cytomegalovirus exposure and HLA in healthy donors. The PCR used 60 Vbeta and 13 Jbeta primers. Profiled with immunoSEQ multiplex PCR; TCRdb holds only in-frame clones, not every one. The sample has about 140,000 clones; approximately 79% are singletons. Sequencing used PBMCs. The receptors were sampled from a man aged 18 to 29 in good health and CMV-seronegative.

V is TRBV4-2 and J is TRBJ2-1, with 8 nucleotides matching TRBD2. CDR1 LGHNA and CDR2 YNFKEQ come from the germline V gene. Trimming at V came to 5 bases and at J to 5 bases, leaving 8 bases not matched to a gene. The CDR3 runs 15 residues. The CDR3 DNA sequence: TGTGCCAGCAGCATAGGGGGACTAGGTGACAATGAGCAGTTCTTC. Protein: CASSIGGLGDNEQFF.

The V call is TRBV27, the J call TRBJ1-2; D not resolved. Germline loops: CDR1 MNHEY, CDR2 SMNVEV (reference sequence). The CDR3 is 13 amino acids. The V gene lost 3 bases and the J gene lost 2 bases, with 7 bases spanning the gap. The CDR3 DNA reads TGTGCCAGCAGTTTCCGCGTGAACTATGGCTACACCTTC. Its protein product is CASSFRVNYGYTF.

The rearrangement joins TRBV11-1 to TRBJ1-6; TRBD1 matches at 7 bases. V dropped 3 bases and J dropped 7; count of bases not matched to a gene: 6. The germline V gene encodes CDR1 SGHAT and CDR2 FQDESV (reference sequence). This CDR3 has 15 amino acids. The CDR3 DNA sequence: TGTGCCAGCAGCTTGCTTGAGACAGGGAATTCACCCCTCCACTTT. Its translation is CASSLLETGNSPLHF.

This clone was counted only a few times. The rearrangement joins TRBV6-1 to TRBJ1-1, with a possible D match to TRBD1 (5 bases). V was clipped by 6 bases and J by 8 bases, with 22 bases between them. Per germline, CDR1 MNHNS and CDR2 SASEGT. The CDR3 runs 15 residues. The CDR3 DNA is TGTGCCAGCAGCCGCGGAGGGACTCCTGTTTTCGAAGCTTTCTTT. Translation: CASSRGGTPVFEAFF.

The CDR3 reads CAISEPGSSGNTIYF. In DNA, the CDR3 is TGTGCCATCAGTGAGCCGGGGAGCTCTGGAAACACCATATATTTT. The gene calls are TRBV10-3 and TRBJ1-3; D uncertain. From germline, CDR1 is ENHRY and CDR2 SYGVKD. The length of the CDR3 is 15 residues. Between the trimmed V and J ends, which lost 2 bases and 0 bases, there was a span of 8 bases.

The V call is TRBV19, the J call TRBJ2-5; the match to TRBD2 covers 8 bases. The CDR3 length is 13 residues. J lost 2 bases, V lost 6 bases, and 2 bases had no gene match. CDR1 and CDR2 (germline): LNHDA, SQIVND (reference sequence). The CDR3 DNA reads as TGTGCCAGTAGCGGGGGGGATCAAGAGACCCAGTACTTC. This translates into CASSGGDQETQYF.

The chain joins TRBV7-2 to TRBJ1-6, with no clear D. Trimming took off 0 bases at V and 13 bases at J, with 7 bases between the two ends. Per germline, CDR1 SGHTA and CDR2 FQGNSA. This CDR3 region has 12 residues. The CDR3 bases are TGTGCCAGCAGCTTAGCCCCCTCGCCCCTCCACTTT. Translated, it gives CASSLAPSPLHF.

This rearrangement joins TRBV5-1 to TRBJ1-1; 10 nucleotides match TRBD1. CDR1 and CDR2 (germline): SGHRS, YFSETQ. The CDR3 runs 17 residues. The V gene end was trimmed by 3 bases and the J gene end by 5 bases; junction bases not matched to a gene: 13. The CDR3 DNA reads TGCGCCAGCAGCTCGGGCCCGGGACAGGGGTTGCGTACTGAAGCTTTCTTT. It yields the protein CASSSGPGQGLRTEAFF.

CDR3 sequence (DNA): TGCAGCGCCGGACAGGCTGGAAACACCATATATTTT. This gives the protein CSAGQAGNTIYF. The chain links TRBV29-1 to TRBJ1-3; 7 positions agree with TRBD1. CDR3 length equals 12 residues. CDR1 and CDR2 from the germline V gene are SQVTM and ANQGSEA. The junction had 2 bases not matched to a gene; V was cut back by 7 bases and J by 2 bases.

This clone appeared a few times. Here the CDR3 reads CASSLDRGPLNEAFF. The CDR3 DNA reads as TGTGCCAGCAGCTTGGACAGGGGGCCTCTCAATGAAGCTTTCTTT. The chain carries TRBV5-4 and TRBJ1-1; 9 bases fit TRBD1. The CDR3 sequence is 15 residues long. Germline V gene data show CDR1 as SGHNT and CDR2 as YYREEE (reference sequence). V lost 0 bases and J lost 7; bases outside the gene matches: 7.

The sample holds a few counts of this clone. The chain links TRBV18 to TRBJ2-4; D not certain. Germline CDR1 and CDR2: KGHSH and LQKENI. The CDR3 totals 14 residues. V dropped 2 bases and J dropped 9 bases, with 14 bases sitting between them. CDR3: CASSPLGSFGIQYF. CDR3 bases: TGTGCCAGCTCACCATTGGGCAGTTTCGGCATTCAGTACTTC.

This chain joins TRBV21-1 and TRBJ1-2; the table gives TRBD1 as D, unverified against the DNA. TRBV21-1 is shown as a pseudogene. This CDR3 is 15 amino acids long. DNA of the CDR3: TGTGCCAGCAGTCCTCCTAACCAGGGGGCGGGAGGCTACACCTTC. This gives the protein CASSPPNQGAGGYTF.

The CDR3 DNA reads as TGCGCCAGCAGCTTGTTTTCGGGACAGGGGGACCACGAGCAGTACTTC. This sequence encodes CASSLFSGQGDHEQYF. The chain recombines TRBV5-1 with TRBJ2-7, with TRBD1 identical over 11 bases. The junction had 8 bases not matched to a gene; V was cut back by 1 base and J by 5 bases. CDR3 length: 16 residues. Germline V gene sequence: CDR1 SGHRS, CDR2 YFSETQ. Filled out from reference TRBV5-1 and TRBJ2-7, the complete variable domain reads KAGVTQTPRYLIKTRGQQVTLSCSPISGHRSVSWYQQTPGQGLQFLFEYFSETQRNKGNFPGRFSGRQFSNSRSEMNVSTLELGDSALYLCASSLFSGQGDHEQYFGPGTRLTVT.

The chain uses TRBV5-1 and TRBJ2-7; 8 positions match TRBD1. Trimming took 2 bases from V and 6 from J; bases not matched to a gene: 13. The CDR3 is made up of 16 amino acids. Germline CDR1 is SGHRS and CDR2 is YFSETQ. The CDR3 sequence: CASSFGGTGLLGEQYF. CDR3 in DNA: TGCGCCAGCAGCTTTGGAGGGACAGGCCTTTTAGGCGAGCAGTACTTC.

The CDR3 DNA reads as TGTGCCAGTAGTACCCTTTTTACGGGACACGGATTAAATGAGCAGTTCTTC. As protein: CASSTLFTGHGLNEQFF. This chain connects TRBV19 to TRBJ2-1, with D possibly TRBD1 on 6 matching bases. The CDR3 totals 17 residues. V was pared by 4 bases and J by 7 bases, with 23 bases between. CDR1 is LNHDA and CDR2 is SQIVND in the germline V gene (reference sequence).

This sequence joins TRBV7-2 and TRBJ2-1; D is possibly TRBD1 (7 bases). The V end was cut by 4 bases, the J end by 9 bases, with 19 bases between. Germline assignment: CDR1 SGHTA and CDR2 FQGNSA. This CDR3 comprises 15 residues. CDR3 nucleotides: TGTGCCAGCAGCTGGACGACAGGGACTTCAGGTGAGCAGTTCTTC. Protein sequence: CASSWTTGTSGEQFF.

This clone was counted once. The V gene is TRBV7-2, the J gene TRBJ2-3, with D maybe TRBD2 (5 bases). The ends were cut back, 1 base at V and 6 bases at J, with 17 bases in the middle. This CDR3 has 16 amino acids. Germline V gene data show CDR1 as SGHTA and CDR2 as FQGNSA. The CDR3 sequence is CASSLDTTPWRDTQYF. The CDR3 DNA is TGTGCCAGCAGCTTAGATACGACGCCTTGGAGGGATACGCAGTATTTT. The whole variable domain, remainder taken from reference TRBV7-2 and TRBJ2-3, is GAGVSQSPSNKVTEKGKDVELRCDPISGHTALYWYRQSLGQGLEFLIYFQGNSAPDKSGLPSDRFSAERTGGSVSTLTIQRTQQEDSAVYLCASSLDTTPWRDTQYFGPGTRLTVL.

The chain links TRBV5-1 to TRBJ1-1; 7 bases are a match to TRBD1. Germline CDR1 SGHRS, CDR2 YFSETQ. The CDR3 consists of 16 residues. V lost 0 bases, J lost 0 bases, and 5 bases stayed unmatched. The CDR3 DNA reads TGCGCCAGCAGCTTGGACGGACAGGCCTTGAACACTGAAGCTTTCTTT. This encodes CASSLDGQALNTEAFF.

This clone was recorded a few times. The chain links TRBV5-6 to TRBJ1-6; 10 bases agree with TRBD1. Germline assignment: CDR1 SGHDT and CDR2 YYEEEE. The CDR3 length is 13 residues. V was pared by 2 bases and J by 13 bases, with 3 bases of the junction left unmatched. The DNA for the CDR3 is TGTGCCAGCAGCTTCGGGACAGGGGATCCCCTCCACTTT. It yields the protein CASSFGTGDPLHF.

Concerning this clone: The sample contains more than one DNA sequence encoding this CDR3. The rearrangement joins TRBV18 to TRBJ1-1; a weak D match, TRBD1 (6 bases). Between the trimmed V and J ends, which lost 2 bases and 0 bases, there was a span of 7 bases. There are 14 residues in the CDR3. Looked up from germline, CDR1 is KGHSH and CDR2 is LQKENI. This CDR3 is CASSPGQLNTEAFF. The CDR3 DNA follows: TGTGCCAGCTCACCAGGACAGTTGAACACTGAAGCTTTCTTT.

The chain joins TRBV27 to TRBJ2-3; D is uncertain. The germline gives CDR1 MNHEY, CDR2 SMNVEV (reference sequence). The CDR3 sequence is 16 residues long. The V and J ends lost 4 bases and 3 bases respectively, with 17 bases between them. CDR3 DNA: TGTGCCAGCAGTTACGCGGCAGAAGCGCCGACAGATACGCAGTATTTT. Protein product: CASSYAAEAPTDTQYF.

The chain has TRBV19 and TRBJ1-2; 8 bases align to TRBD1. Germline CDR1 and CDR2: LNHDA and SQIVND (reference sequence). Germline trimming cut 1 base from V and 6 bases from J; bases unmatched to any gene: 7. CDR3 length equals 15 residues. CDR3 residues: CASSIALAGGDGYTF. The CDR3 DNA reads as TGTGCCAGTAGTATAGCCCTAGCAGGGGGCGATGGCTACACCTTC.

CDR3 nucleotide sequence: TGTGCCAGCAGCTTGCTGCGGCGCCAAGAGACCCAGTACTTC. Its protein product is CASSLLRRQETQYF. The chain joins TRBV11-2 to TRBJ2-5; D gene unclear. V lost 3 bases and J lost 1, with 9 bases in between. The length of the CDR3 is 14 residues. The germline V gene encodes CDR1 SGHAT and CDR2 FQNNGV.

The chain links TRBV7-9 to TRBJ2-1; 11 bases align to TRBD1. With V trimmed by 3 bases and J by 6 bases, 10 bases remained unmatched. The CDR3 runs to 17 residues. Germline CDR1 is SEHNR and CDR2 is FQNEAQ (reference sequence). As DNA, the CDR3 is TGTGCCAGCAGCTTTAATACCGGGACAGGGGGTTTCAATGAGCAGTTCTTC. This codes for CASSFNTGTGGFNEQFF.

V is TRBV7-3 and J is TRBJ2-3; TRBD2 matches 8 bases. This CDR3 contains 17 residues. Germline CDR1 reads SGHTA; CDR2 reads FQGTGA. V trimming: 3 bases; J trimming: 0 bases; junction bases outside the gene matches: 8. The CDR3 region is CASSFGGGTSSTDTQYF. Written as DNA, the CDR3 is TGTGCCAGCAGCTTCGGGGGGGGCACTTCAAGCACAGATACGCAGTATTTT.